This TCR beta chain was sequenced in a study of blood T cell repertoires in COVID-19 (dated by TCRdb to 2018 to 2020). Regarding the study in general: Samples from collaborators originated in the United States, Italy and Spain and spanned both the acute and convalescent phases of COVID-19. The material from the prospective study consisted of cDNA or gDNA derived from T cells, B-cell-depleted T cells, or PBMCs. The dataset comprised deeply sampled blood TCRbeta repertoires from subjects exposed to, actively infected with, or recovered from COVID-19. A freely available public database, intended as a resource for researchers studying the immune response to SARS-CoV-2, is where the repertoires were released. Samples came from the ongoing ImmuneRACE study (first 160 participants) plus 1,254 subjects from 6 global collaborators. Nearly every sample came with metadata listing a de-identified subject ID, COVID-19 status, age in years and sex. Where HLA class I and class II types were available, the types were taken from metadata supplied by the sample provider, not from assay-based typing. The full study reports these points: The quantity of clinical and demographic metadata differed by source and by participant and was supplied without curation.

Unmatched junction bases come to 1, with V trimmed by 2 bases and J by 3 bases. CDR1 SGDLS and CDR2 YYNGEE are derived from the germline V gene. From the cysteine up to the phenylalanine, the CDR3 has a length of 14 residues. Only the CDR3 region is kept as DNA, spanning 42 bases read in frame from base 1. In regard to this clone: There is no known antigen for this receptor. Base qualities are not at hand, and no much larger clone is one base apart.

TCRbeta CDR3 regions were amplified from genomic DNA by means of the immunoSEQ Assay, a bias-controlled multiplex PCR. In the original analysis: The number of nucleated cells in each sample was estimated from the amplification of reference gene primers within the assay. Sequence reads were collapsed and filtered to measure the absolute abundance of every unique TCRbeta CDR3 rearrangement. For each sample, productive Simpson clonality was calculated by taking the square root of Simpson's diversity index across productive rearrangements. The source is immuneACCESS, and TCRdb retained only in-frame sequences with V and J called. Part of the clones is not carried over; for the studies checked, unresolved V genes explain less than half of this, and the remainder is unexplained. The DNA was the basis for D and trimming; V, J and clone size are from that table. This sample holds more than 350,000 clones; roughly 89% were observed only once. The ten largest make up about a tenth of the sample.

Participants in the prospective study were enrolled through a virtual design, were aged about 18 to 90 years, and lived in some 24 United States geographic areas. Cohort assignment in the prospective study relied on participant-reported clinical history from a screening survey and a study questionnaire. For ImmuneRACE Cohort 3, a participant was defined as recovered based on two consecutive negative NP/OP PCR tests, clearance by a healthcare professional, or resolution of symptoms. Mobile phlebotomists in the prospective study collected whole blood, serum and a nasopharyngeal or oropharyngeal swab from every participant. Over a roughly 2-month period, participants in the prospective study had the option of providing additional blood draws and questionnaires. Before DNA extraction, prospective study blood samples were shipped either frozen or at room temperature.

The source material was PBMCs or T cells enriched from blood (not recorded which). This chain is built from TRBV9 and TRBJ2-7; TRBD2 lines up with 11 middle nucleotides. The TCR sequence derives from a woman aged 50 to 60 who had recovered from COVID-19. The nucleotide sequence reads TGTGCCAGCAGCGTGACTAGCGGGGTCTACGAGCAGTACTTC. Its coded protein is CASSVTSGVYEQYF.